Listed below are T cell receptor beta chains from one sample, sequenced in a study of OX40 agonist ivuxolimab in advanced cancers. The data were produced by immunoSEQ multiplex PCR, yet TCRdb's version contains in-frame clones alone and is incomplete. Here the sample spans 77,000 or so clones, approximately 89% being singletons. Sample: CD4+ or CD8+ T cells sorted from blood, taken in a trial of the OX40 agonist ivuxolimab. These receptor sequences come from an adult with an advanced solid tumor such as melanoma, head and neck, liver or kidney cancer. Each CDR3 is given with its conserved first and last residue. A D gene is named only where the DNA matches it firmly. For some rows the clone size is stated as once, few or many, or as a class when expanded; others skip it.

cdr3_nt cdr3_aa clone_size j_call d_call v_call
TGTGCCAGCGGTAGAGATCAGCCCCAGCATTTT CASGRDQPQHF . TRBJ1-5 . TRBV7-2
TGTGCCAGCACCGAAGGACTAGCGGGGTCCACAGATACGCAGTATTTT CASTEGLAGSTDTQYF once TRBJ2-3 TRBD2 TRBV7-2
TGTGCCAGTAGTGAAGGGGACAGAGCAACTAATGAAAAACTGTTTTTT CASSEGDRATNEKLFF . TRBJ1-4 TRBD1 TRBV19
TGCGCCAGCAGCTTGGCCGTCGGGACAGGGACCCACGAGCAGTACTTC CASSLAVGTGTHEQYF . TRBJ2-7 TRBD1 TRBV5-1
TGTGCCAGCAGCTTGCACACGGGACAGGGGAATCAGCCCCAGCATTTT CASSLHTGQGNQPQHF . TRBJ1-5 TRBD1 TRBV5-6
TGCGCCAGCAGTTCCTTAGCGGGAAGCTCCTACAATGAGCAGTTCTTC CASSSLAGSSYNEQFF . TRBJ2-1 TRBD2 TRBV10-1
TGTGCCTCACGGACGGCTGGCTACACCTTC CASRTAGYTF . TRBJ1-2 . TRBV30
TGTGCCAGCTCACCATTGGCAGGGGTTTCCTACGAGCAGTACTTC CASSPLAGVSYEQYF . TRBJ2-7 . TRBV18
TGTGCCAGCAGCTTGGATCTAGCGGGAGAAGAGACCCAGTACTTC CASSLDLAGEETQYF . TRBJ2-5 TRBD2 TRBV5-4
TGTGCCAGCAGCGTAGCTATGGAGCGGGTTCACGAGCAGTACTTC CASSVAMERVHEQYF . TRBJ2-7 . TRBV9
TGCGCCAGCGGGATTTCCTACTACGAGCAGTACTTC CASGISYYEQYF . TRBJ2-7 . TRBV5-1
TGTGCCAGCAGCCCGGAGGGACAGGGAGGGAATGAGCAGTTCTTC CASSPEGQGGNEQFF once TRBJ2-1 TRBD1 TRBV5-4
TGTGCCAGCAGTTTCGGTTTGAACTTCTATGGCTACACCTTC CASSFGLNFYGYTF . TRBJ1-2 . TRBV28
TGCGCCAGCAGGCGGGAGGGGGAGACCCAGTACTTC CASRREGETQYF few TRBJ2-5 TRBD2 TRBV5-1
TGTGCCAGCAGCACCCCGACTAGCCCCGAGACCCAGTACTTC CASSTPTSPETQYF few TRBJ2-5 TRBD2 TRBV7-2
TGTGCCAGCAGCTTATCAGCTAGCGAAGGTTACGAGCAGTACTTC CASSLSASEGYEQYF . TRBJ2-7 . TRBV11-2
TGTGCCAGCAGTTTTCGGCAGGGGGCAGAGACCCAGTACTTC CASSFRQGAETQYF . TRBJ2-5 TRBD1 TRBV27
TGTGCCAGCAGCGTAAAGGACGGCCCGGAGCAGTACTTC CASSVKDGPEQYF . TRBJ2-7 . TRBV7-2
TGTGCCATCAGTGAGAATCCTAGCGGAGACTACAATGAGCAGTTCTTC CAISENPSGDYNEQFF . TRBJ2-1 TRBD2 TRBV10-3
TGCGCCAGCAGCCGTGGAGGGGAGACAGGGAAAGAGACCCAGTACTTC CASSRGGETGKETQYF . TRBJ2-5 . TRBV5-1
TGTGCCTGGAGCGCCTGGGATCAGCCCCAGCATTTT CAWSAWDQPQHF . TRBJ1-5 . TRBV30
TGTGCCAGCAGTTACGATTTGGGGACGACGGGCTACACCTTC CASSYDLGTTGYTF once TRBJ1-2 . TRBV6-5